Listed below are T cell receptor beta chains from one sample, sequenced in a study of PD-1 blockade in classical Hodgkin lymphoma. Sequenced by immunoSEQ multiplex PCR; TCRdb stores in-frame clones only, minus some. The sample carries 17,000 or so clones, 70% to 90% recorded once. What was sequenced was peripheral blood mononuclear cells (PBMCs). The receptors were sampled from a human donor with classical Hodgkin lymphoma. The CDR3 runs from the conserved cysteine through the conserved F or W. Fields, in order: D gene, J gene, V gene, clone size, CDR3 protein, CDR3 DNA. A D gene is named only where the DNA matches it firmly. Clone size is given for some rows only: seen once, a few or many times, or a class if the clone is expanded.

>NA|TRBJ1-4|TRBV28|NA
CASSWTTTNEKLFF
TGTGCCAGCAGTTGGACAACAACTAATGAAAAACTGTTTTTT
>TRBD1|TRBJ1-5|TRBV7-2|NA
CASSPRTGHSNQPQHF
TGTGCCAGCAGCCCTCGGACAGGGCATAGCAATCAGCCCCAGCATTTT
>NA|TRBJ1-2|TRBV18|NA
CASSPRTDSNYGYTF
TGTGCCAGCTCACCACGAACAGACTCTAACTATGGCTACACCTTC
>NA|TRBJ2-1|TRBV5-6|NA
CASSLLEWIDEQFF
TGTGCCAGCAGCTTGTTGGAGTGGATTGATGAGCAGTTCTTC
>NA|TRBJ2-1|TRBV12-1|NA
CASSLLNNTSEWGDEQFF
TGTGCCAGCAGCTTGTTGAACAACACTAGCGAGTGGGGAGATGAGCAGTTCTTC
>TRBD2|TRBJ2-7|TRBV5-6|once
CASSLFSGRAVSYEQYF
TGTGCCAGCAGCTTGTTCAGTGGGAGGGCCGTGTCCTACGAGCAGTACTTC
>NA|TRBJ2-1|TRBV9|NA
CASSVAGTSYNEQFF
TGTGCCAGCAGCGTAGCGGGGACCTCCTACAATGAGCAGTTCTTC
>TRBD2|TRBJ2-3|TRBV25-1|NA
CASGSSGSTDTQYF
TGTGCCAGCGGTTCTAGCGGGAGTACAGATACGCAGTATTTT
>TRBD1|TRBJ2-6|TRBV7-7|NA
CASSSGQGSGANVLTF
TGTGCTAGCAGCTCGGGACAGGGCTCTGGGGCCAACGTCCTGACTTTC
>NA|TRBJ2-5|TRBV25-1|NA
CASSESTGDQETQYF
TGTGCCAGCAGTGAATCTACGGGGGACCAAGAGACCCAGTACTTC
>NA|TRBJ1-2|TRBV4-1|NA
CASSQAPSENYGYTF
TGCGCCAGCAGCCAAGCCCCCAGCGAAAACTATGGCTACACCTTC
>TRBD2|TRBJ2-5|TRBV29-1|NA
CSVGSGRATQTQYF
TGCAGCGTCGGTAGCGGGAGGGCCACGCAGACCCAGTACTTC
>TRBD1|TRBJ2-7|TRBV7-2|NA
CASSYVGTDPYEQYF
TGTGCCAGCAGCTACGTGGGGACAGACCCTTACGAGCAGTACTTC
>NA|TRBJ1-2|TRBV10-1|NA
CASSDDFTGNGYTF
TGCGCCAGCAGTGATGATTTTACGGGGAATGGCTACACCTTC
>NA|TRBJ2-7|TRBV19|NA
CASSIGDNEQYF
TGTGCCAGTAGTATAGGGGATAACGAGCAGTACTTC
>NA|TRBJ2-5|TRBV5-6|NA
CASSHFETQYF
TGTGCCAGCAGCCACTTTGAGACCCAGTACTTC
>NA|TRBJ2-5|TRBV28|NA
CASSLGSGKGTVQETQYF
TGTGCCAGCAGTTTGGGGTCAGGAAAAGGGACGGTCCAAGAGACCCAGTACTTC
>NA|TRBJ2-7|TRBV19|NA
CASSIEETYEQYF
TGTGCCAGTAGTATAGAGGAGACCTACGAGCAGTACTTC
>TRBD1|TRBJ1-2|TRBV6-1|NA
CASITGTGANGYTF
TGTGCCAGCATCACCGGGACAGGGGCGAACGGCTACACCTTC
>NA|TRBJ2-5|TRBV4-2|NA
CASSPSARESETQYF
TGTGCCAGCAGCCCCTCCGCACGGGAGTCCGAGACCCAGTACTTC
>NA|TRBJ1-1|TRBV6-5|few
CASSYPQAGANTEAFF
TGTGCCAGCAGTTATCCCCAGGCAGGGGCGAACACTGAAGCTTTCTTT
>NA|TRBJ2-5|TRBV7-9|NA
CASSYTVQETQYF
TGTGCCAGCAGCTACACGGTGCAAGAGACCCAGTACTTC
>NA|TRBJ2-3|TRBV28|NA
CAIRLGADTQYF
TGTGCCATCCGCCTGGGGGCAGATACGCAGTATTTT
>NA|TRBJ2-5|TRBV4-1|few
CASSQDFGQGRQETQYF
TGCGCCAGCAGCCAAGATTTCGGGCAGGGGAGGCAAGAGACCCAGTACTTC
>TRBD1|TRBJ1-2|TRBV6-6|NA
CASIRQQGATPFGYTF
TGTGCCAGCATCAGACAACAGGGGGCGACCCCCTTTGGCTACACCTTC
>NA|TRBJ2-3|TRBV7-2|once
CASPPDGSPDTQYF
TGTGCCAGCCCCCCCGACGGGAGTCCAGATACGCAGTATTTT
>TRBD1|TRBJ1-3|TRBV4-1|few
CASSQSGTAGPGSGNTIYF
TGCGCCAGCAGCCAATCCGGGACAGCTGGACCGGGCTCTGGAAACACCATATATTTT
>NA|TRBJ2-1|TRBV9|few
CASSAEELARVKHNEQFF
TGTGCCAGCAGCGCGGAGGAGCTAGCGCGGGTGAAACACAATGAGCAGTTCTTC
>TRBD1|TRBJ2-7|TRBV28|NA
CASIGTGGTYEQYF
TGTGCCAGCATCGGGACAGGGGGAACCTACGAGCAGTACTTC
>NA|TRBJ1-4|TRBV5-1|NA
CASSLDSGANEKLFF
TGCGCCAGCAGCTTGGACTCAGGGGCTAATGAAAAACTGTTTTTT
>NA|TRBJ2-7|TRBV18|NA
CASSPPSSYEQYF
TGTGCCAGCTCACCGCCTAGCTCCTACGAGCAGTACTTC
>TRBD2|TRBJ2-5|TRBV9|once
CASSFSGRAQETQYF
TGTGCCAGCAGCTTTAGCGGGAGGGCTCAAGAGACCCAGTACTTC
>NA|TRBJ2-1|TRBV21-1|NA
CATWTGENNEQFF
TGTGCCACCTGGACAGGGGAAAACAATGAGCAGTTCTTC
>NA|TRBJ2-7|TRBV27|NA
CASSFASLYEQYF
TGTGCCAGCAGTTTCGCCAGCTTATACGAGCAGTACTTC
>NA|TRBJ1-2|TRBV28|NA
CASSLATANYGYTF
TGTGCCAGCAGTTTAGCAACAGCTAATTATGGCTACACCTTC
>NA|TRBJ2-7|TRBV25-1|NA
CASSEPFAGTDVSYEQYF
TGTGCCAGCAGTGAACCCTTTGCTGGGACTGATGTCTCCTACGAGCAGTACTTC
>TRBD1|TRBJ1-4|TRBV28|NA
CASSLSWLGDRVNEKLFF
TGTGCCAGCAGTTTAAGTTGGCTAGGGGACAGGGTGAATGAAAAACTGTTTTTT
>TRBD2|TRBJ2-5|TRBV5-1|few
CASSTGGETQYF
TGCGCCAGCTCTACGGGGGGAGAGACCCAGTACTTC
>NA|TRBJ2-3|TRBV6-1|NA
CASSRGRDTDTQYF
TGTGCCAGCAGCCGGGGGCGGGACACAGATACGCAGTATTTT
>NA|TRBJ1-6|TRBV25-1|NA
CASSESGTGTLHF
TGTGCCAGCAGTGAATCGGGGACGGGCACCCTCCACTTT
>NA|TRBJ2-7|TRBV5-5|NA
CASSLGQYEQYF
TGTGCCAGCAGCTTAGGACAGTACGAGCAGTACTTC
>NA|TRBJ2-7|TRBV5-1|NA
CASSLAPQATYEQYF
TGCGCCAGCAGCTTGGCTCCGCAGGCTACCTACGAGCAGTACTTC
>NA|TRBJ2-6|TRBV2|NA
CAVHLEGSGANVLTF
TGTGCCGTGCACTTGGAAGGATCCGGGGCCAACGTCCTGACTTTC
>NA|TRBJ2-3|TRBV6-9|NA
CASETAWSCTQYF
TGTGCCAGCGAGACCGCCTGGAGTTGTACGCAGTATTTT
>TRBD1|TRBJ1-1|TRBV28|NA
CASSPAGQGNGRDGEAFF
TGTGCCAGCAGTCCCGCCGGACAGGGAAACGGCCGGGATGGTGAAGCTTTCTTT
>NA|TRBJ2-3|TRBV7-9|NA
CASSLASGTDTQYF
TGTGCCAGCAGCTTGGCTAGCGGCACAGATACGCAGTATTTT